This T cell receptor beta chain came from a study of blood T cell repertoires in COVID-19. Study-level information: The samples span acute and convalescent COVID-19 from the United States, Italy and Spain.

The CDR3 loop spans 12 amino acids. Germline CDR1 is ENHRY and CDR2 is SYGVKD. Under the authors' procedure: Estimates of nucleated cell counts were drawn from the amplification of reference gene primers. Data came from immunoSEQ multiplex PCR; TCRdb stores just in-frame clones and leaves some out. V and J calls plus clone size are reproduced from that table; the DNA served to infer D and trimming. The sample records 270,000 or so clones, about nine tenths being singletons. Sequenced material: peripheral blood. This TCR derives from a woman aged 30 to 39 with COVID-19, enrolled during active disease. The chain joins TRBV10-3 to TRBJ1-5; D unclear. CDR3 coding DNA: TGTGCGGCATCAGCAGAGGTAGAGCCCCAGCATTTT. The encoded protein is CAASAEVEPQHF.